These T cell receptor beta chains were read from a single sample in a study of blood T cells in healthy people across ages. MiXCR, run by TCRdb on the 5' RACE reads, gives a single entry per CDR3 protein. The sample lists about 1.8 million distinct CDR3 sequences; around half were seen once. Specimen: blood. The origin of the receptors is a middle-aged woman in good health. Both conserved end residues are part of each CDR3. D genes are given only for firm matches. The size entry is marked missing in some rows and otherwise reads once, few, many or a size class.

v_gene: TRBV20-1
abundance: -
j_gene: TRBJ2-1
d_gene: -
CDR3aa: CSATDSYNEQFF
CDR3nt: TGCAGTGCCACGGACAGCTACAATGAGCAGTTCTTC

v_gene: TRBV5-8
abundance: -
j_gene: TRBJ2-3
d_gene: TRBD1
CDR3aa: CASSLARTGSSGTDTQYF
CDR3nt: TGTGCCAGCAGCTTGGCTCGGACAGGTTCATCGGGCACAGATACGCAGTATTTT

v_gene: TRBV6-5
abundance: -
j_gene: TRBJ2-5
d_gene: -
CDR3aa: CAAGRGVASGEQYF
CDR3nt: TGTGCCGCTGGGCGAGGGGTGGCGTCGGGTGAGCAGTACTTC

v_gene: TRBV20-1
abundance: -
j_gene: TRBJ1-6
d_gene: TRBD1
CDR3aa: CSATQGAAYNSPLHF
CDR3nt: TGCAGTGCGACACAGGGGGCCGCCTATAATTCACCCCTCCACTTT

v_gene: TRBV9
abundance: -
j_gene: TRBJ2-1
d_gene: -
CDR3aa: CASGVAGRSSYNEQFF
CDR3nt: TGTGCCAGCGGCGTAGCAGGGCGGAGCTCCTACAATGAGCAGTTCTTC

v_gene: TRBV4-3
abundance: -
j_gene: TRBJ1-2
d_gene: -
CDR3aa: CASSQDSQANYGYTF
CDR3nt: TGCGCCAGCAGCCAAGATTCCCAGGCTAACTATGGCTACACCTTC

v_gene: TRBV7-9
abundance: -
j_gene: TRBJ2-7
d_gene: TRBD2
CDR3aa: CASSLAISGRKYEQYF
CDR3nt: TGTGCCAGCAGCTTAGCGATAAGCGGGAGAAAATACGAGCAGTACTTC

v_gene: TRBV7-2
abundance: -
j_gene: TRBJ2-4
d_gene: -
CDR3aa: CASSLVNSDIQYF
CDR3nt: TGTGCCAGCAGCTTAGTGAATTCAGACATTCAGTACTTC

v_gene: TRBV19
abundance: few
j_gene: TRBJ1-2
d_gene: TRBD1
CDR3aa: CASSPPPGTGMVFDGYTF
CDR3nt: TGTGCCAGTAGTCCTCCCCCCGGGACAGGAATGGTCTTTGATGGCTACACCTTC

v_gene: TRBV10-1
abundance: few
j_gene: TRBJ2-1
d_gene: -
CDR3aa: CASSKTRSSYNEQFF
CDR3nt: TGCGCCAGCAGTAAGACTAGAAGCTCCTACAATGAGCAGTTCTTC

v_gene: TRBV3-1
abundance: few
j_gene: TRBJ2-7
d_gene: TRBD2
CDR3aa: CASSHLRGSSYEQYF
CDR3nt: TGTGCCAGCAGCCACCTCCGCGGGAGCTCCTACGAGCAGTACTTC

v_gene: TRBV6-2/TRBV6-3
abundance: few
j_gene: TRBJ2-7
d_gene: TRBD2
CDR3aa: CASSRPGLAGGSSYEQYF
CDR3nt: TGTGCCAGCAGTCGCCCGGGACTAGCGGGGGGCAGCTCCTACGAGCAGTACTTC

v_gene: TRBV25-1
abundance: few
j_gene: TRBJ2-4
d_gene: TRBD1
CDR3aa: CASSAGGANIQYF
CDR3nt: TGTGCCAGCAGTGCAGGGGGCGCGAACATTCAGTACTTC

v_gene: TRBV6-5
abundance: -
j_gene: TRBJ1-2
d_gene: -
CDR3aa: CASSYGETGREYGYTF
CDR3nt: TGTGCCAGCAGTTACGGGGAGACAGGCCGGGAGTATGGCTACACCTTC

v_gene: TRBV24-1
abundance: -
j_gene: TRBJ1-4
d_gene: TRBD1
CDR3aa: CATSDTGTGYEKLFF
CDR3nt: TGTGCCACCAGTGACACCGGGACAGGGTATGAAAAACTGTTTTTT

v_gene: TRBV10-2
abundance: -
j_gene: TRBJ1-1
d_gene: -
CDR3aa: CASSETTGGSEAFF
CDR3nt: TGCGCCAGCAGTGAAACGACGGGGGGATCTGAAGCTTTCTTT

v_gene: TRBV24-1
abundance: once
j_gene: TRBJ2-5
d_gene: -
CDR3aa: CATSDSGRRNQETQYF
CDR3nt: TGTGCCACCAGTGATTCAGGACGCCGAAACCAAGAGACCCAGTACTTC

v_gene: TRBV7-2
abundance: -
j_gene: TRBJ2-1
d_gene: TRBD2
CDR3aa: CASRSASGGAHNEQFF
CDR3nt: TGTGCCAGCAGGTCGGCTAGCGGGGGGGCACACAATGAGCAGTTCTTC

v_gene: TRBV10-3
abundance: -
j_gene: TRBJ2-5
d_gene: TRBD2
CDR3aa: CAISQRDLEQETQYF
CDR3nt: TGTGCCATCAGCCAGCGGGACCTCGAACAAGAGACCCAGTACTTC

v_gene: TRBV20-1
abundance: few
j_gene: TRBJ2-5
d_gene: TRBD1
CDR3aa: CSVFRDRGWSEEQYF
CDR3nt: TGCAGTGTCTTCCGGGACAGGGGGTGGTCGGAGGAGCAGTACTTC

v_gene: TRBV25-1
abundance: few
j_gene: TRBJ2-5
d_gene: -
CDR3aa: CASSESRRLLETQYF
CDR3nt: TGTGCCAGCAGTGAATCTCGGAGACTTTTAGAGACCCAGTACTTC

v_gene: TRBV7-8
abundance: -
j_gene: TRBJ2-3
d_gene: TRBD2
CDR3aa: CASSSGPGRADTQYF
CDR3nt: TGTGCCAGCAGCTCCGGGCCAGGGAGGGCAGATACGCAGTATTTT

v_gene: TRBV4-3
abundance: -
j_gene: TRBJ2-3
d_gene: -
CDR3aa: CASSKEPAASDTQYF
CDR3nt: TGCGCCAGCAGCAAAGAACCAGCTGCGTCAGATACGCAGTATTTT

v_gene: TRBV12-3/TRBV12-4
abundance: few
j_gene: TRBJ1-2
d_gene: TRBD1
CDR3aa: CASGQGGDYGYTF
CDR3nt: TGTGCCAGCGGCCAGGGGGGCGACTATGGCTACACCTTC

v_gene: TRBV29-1
abundance: few
j_gene: TRBJ1-1
d_gene: -
CDR3aa: CSVEDRSFF
CDR3nt: TGCAGCGTTGAAGACCGGTCTTTCTTT